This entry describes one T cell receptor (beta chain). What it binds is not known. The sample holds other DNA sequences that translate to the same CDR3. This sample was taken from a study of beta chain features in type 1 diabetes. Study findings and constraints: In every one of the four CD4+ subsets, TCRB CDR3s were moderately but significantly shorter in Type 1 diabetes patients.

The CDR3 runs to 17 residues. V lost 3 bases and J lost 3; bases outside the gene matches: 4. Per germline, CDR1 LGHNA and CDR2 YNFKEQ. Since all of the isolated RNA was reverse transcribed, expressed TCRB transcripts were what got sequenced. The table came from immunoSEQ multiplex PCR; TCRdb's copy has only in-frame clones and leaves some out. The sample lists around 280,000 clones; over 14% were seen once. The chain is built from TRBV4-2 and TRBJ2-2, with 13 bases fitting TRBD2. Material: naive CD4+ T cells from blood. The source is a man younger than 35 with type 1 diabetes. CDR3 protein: CASSHPGLAGDTGELFF. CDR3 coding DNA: TGTGCCAGCAGCCATCCCGGACTAGCGGGGGACACCGGGGAGCTGTTTTTT.